This entry lists 25 T cell receptor beta chains sequenced from one sample in a study of blood T cell repertoires in COVID-19. Clones were read by immunoSEQ multiplex PCR, and TCRdb kept only the in-frame ones, dropping some. The sample contains under 200,000 clones, 82% of which appear only once. Sequencing used PBMCs or T cells enriched from blood (not recorded which). Source of these receptors: a woman aged 55-69 years with acute COVID-19.

This chain uses TRBV6-1 with TRBJ2-2; D not resolved. This CDR3 comprises 15 residues. Trimming took off 6 bases at V and 5 bases at J, with 16 bases between the two ends. Germline-derived CDR1 and CDR2 are MNHNS and SASEGT. The CDR3 is CASRVQRSTTGELFF. The CDR3 DNA reads as TGTGCCAGCAGGGTCCAACGTTCCACTACCGGGGAGCTGTTTTTT.

The chain uses TRBV2 and TRBJ1-4; maybe TRBD1 (6 bases). Germline-derived CDR1 and CDR2 are SNHLY and FYNNEI. With 10 bases removed from V and 8 bases from J, the gap between germline ends came to 17 bases. The CDR3 spans 13 residues. Here the CDR3 DNA reads TGTGCCACCCTCCGGGACATTGAAGAAAAACTGTTTTTT. This encodes CATLRDIEEKLFF. Together with reference TRBV2 and TRBJ1-4, the CDR3 gives the full variable domain: EPEVTQTPSHQVTQMGQEVILRCVPISNHLYFYWYRQILGQKVEFLVSFYNNEISEKSEIFDDQFSVERPDGSNFTLKIRSTKLEDSAMYFCATLRDIEEKLFFGSGTQLSVL.

The V call is TRBV10-2, the J call TRBJ1-5, with D possibly being TRBD1 (6 bases). Germline CDR1 WSHSY, CDR2 SAAADI. Trimming took off 5 bases at V and 2 bases at J, with 13 bases between the two ends. CDR3 length: 15 residues. DNA of the CDR3: TGCGCCAGCAGTATTGGGGGCACGGGCAATCAGCCCCAGCATTTT. Protein product: CASSIGGTGNQPQHF.

The rearrangement joins TRBV2 to TRBJ2-7; 7 nucleotides line up with TRBD1. The CDR3 is 13 residues long. The J segment lost 6 bases and the V segment lost 9 bases, leaving 11 bases of the junction unmatched. Germline loops: CDR1 SNHLY, CDR2 FYNNEI. The CDR3 protein is CASSTGNIREQYF. In DNA form, the CDR3 reads TGTGCCAGTTCGACAGGGAACATTCGCGAGCAGTACTTC.

The gene calls are TRBV10-3 and TRBJ2-2; TRBD1 aligns across 7 bases. Trimming removed 7 bases from V and 2 bases from J; junction bases left unmatched: 7. Germline V gene data show CDR1 as ENHRY and CDR2 as SYGVKD. The CDR3 sequence is 15 residues long. This chain's CDR3 is CAINTGALNTGELFF. In DNA form, the CDR3 reads TGTGCCATCAATACAGGGGCCCTCAACACCGGGGAGCTGTTTTTT.

The genes are TRBV7-2 and TRBJ1-1; 7 bases fit TRBD1. Germline trimming cut 5 bases from V and 3 bases from J; bases unmatched to any gene: 12. The CDR3 is 16 amino acids. Looked up from germline, CDR1 is SGHTA and CDR2 is FQGNSA. The CDR3 reads CASSPTTTGRHTEAFF. In nucleotides, the CDR3 is TGTGCCAGCAGCCCGACGACGACAGGGCGGCACACTGAAGCTTTCTTT. Based on the CDR3 plus reference TRBV7-2 and TRBJ1-1, the full variable domain is GAGVSQSPSNKVTEKGKDVELRCDPISGHTALYWYRQSLGQGLEFLIYFQGNSAPDKSGLPSDRFSAERTGGSVSTLTIQRTQQEDSAVYLCASSPTTTGRHTEAFFGQGTRLTVV.

This clone has a single count. This rearrangement joins TRBV28 to TRBJ2-7; TRBD1 agrees at 10 bases. The CDR3 runs 14 residues. Germline lookup yields CDR1 MDHEN and CDR2 SYDVKM. V shed 3 bases, J shed 5 bases, and the junction held 4 bases outside the gene matches. CDR3 DNA: TGTGCCAGCAGTTTTTGGACAGGGGGGGACGAGCAGTACGTC. Translation: CASSFWTGGDEQYV.

The sample holds one count of this clone. The J gene is TRBJ1-1, the V gene TRBV9, with D uncertain. This CDR3 has 13 residues. In germline, CDR1 is SGDLS, CDR2 YYNGEE. V was trimmed by 4 bases and J by 4 bases, leaving 11 bases between them. The CDR3 protein is CASSRVEGTEAFF. The DNA of the CDR3 is TGTGCCAGCAGCAGGGTCGAGGGCACTGAAGCTTTCTTT.

CDR3 DNA: TGTGCCAGCAGCTCGGGGGGCACCACGAACACTGAAGCTTTCTTT. Translation: CASSSGGTTNTEAFF. This rearrangement joins TRBV5-4 to TRBJ1-1, with D maybe TRBD1 (6 bases). CDR3 length: 15 amino acids. Per the germline V gene, CDR1 is SGHNT and CDR2 is YYREEE (reference sequence). V was clipped by 3 bases and J by 1 base, with 13 bases between them.

This clone is a singleton in its sample. The rearrangement links TRBV11-2 to TRBJ2-3; 8 bases are a match to TRBD2. This CDR3 comprises 16 residues. Germline CDR1 is SGHAT and CDR2 is FQNNGV. With 10 bases clipped from V and 0 bases from J, the junction kept 12 bases outside the gene matches. CDR3 coding DNA: TGTGCCACCTCGAACCGGGGGGGGACAAGCACAGATACGCAGTATTTT. Translation: CATSNRGGTSTDTQYF.

This chain connects TRBV19 to TRBJ2-1; the D gene is possibly TRBD2 (5 bases). Trimming cost V 7 bases and J 12 bases, with 16 bases left between them. CDR1 is LNHDA and CDR2 is SQIVND in the germline V gene (reference sequence). This CDR3 spans 12 amino acids. The CDR3 sequence: CASNGPRAGQFF. The CDR3 DNA follows: TGTGCCAGTAACGGCCCCCGGGCGGGGCAGTTCTTC.

As DNA, the CDR3 is TGTGCCAGCACGCGGCAAAACACTGAAGCTTTCTTT. This translates into CASTRQNTEAFF. The genes are TRBV5-8 and TRBJ1-1; D is unclear. V shed 6 bases and J shed 2 bases, with 8 bases lying between them. This CDR3 region has 12 residues. Germline CDR1 SGHTS, CDR2 YDEGEE.

This chain links TRBV24-1 with TRBJ2-6; 11 nucleotides match TRBD1. CDR3 size: 18 residues. In germline, CDR1 is KGHDR, CDR2 SFDVKD. After removal of 4 bases from V and 3 bases from J, the junction contained 7 bases not matched to a gene. The CDR3 here is CATSEPGQGVGGANVLTF. The CDR3 DNA is TGTGCCACCAGTGAACCGGGACAGGGGGTAGGTGGGGCCAACGTCCTGACTTTC.

The chain carries TRBV5-8 and TRBJ2-6, with 7 bases fitting TRBD2. CDR1 SGHTS and CDR2 YDEGEE come from the germline V gene. Trimming took 0 bases from V and 2 from J; bases not matched to a gene: 5. The CDR3 sequence is 17 residues long. CDR3 sequence reads: CASSLGAGVAGANVLTF. Written as DNA, the CDR3 is TGTGCCAGCAGCTTGGGGGCGGGGGTAGCTGGGGCCAACGTCCTGACTTTC. Combining the CDR3 with reference TRBV5-8 and TRBJ2-6 gives the whole variable domain EAGVTQSPTHLIKTRGQQATLRCSPISGHTSVYWYQQALGLGLQFLLWYDEGEERNRGNFPPRFSGRQFPNYSSELNVNALELEDSALYLCASSLGAGVAGANVLTFGAGSRLTVL.

This clone was seen only once. V usage is TRBV5-1 and J usage is TRBJ2-7; 7 bases are shared with TRBD2. Germline V gene lookup returns CDR1 SGHRS and CDR2 YFSETQ. This CDR3 contains 14 residues. V was pared by 7 bases and J by 0 bases, with 7 bases of the junction left unmatched. The CDR3 spells CASSLGGDSYEQYV. The CDR3 DNA follows: TGCGCCAGCTCACTGGGGGGGGACTCCTACGAGCAGTACGTC.

V and J are TRBV7-2 and TRBJ2-3; 8 nucleotides align to TRBD2. The CDR3 consists of 15 residues. CDR1 and CDR2 (germline): SGHTA, FQGNSA. V was clipped by 10 bases and J by 0 bases; unmatched bases: 9. The CDR3 coding sequence is TGTGCCACCCCGCGGGGGGCCCTGAGCACAGATACGCAGTATTTT. Translating it yields CATPRGALSTDTQYF. The full variable domain, its missing parts supplied by reference TRBV7-2 and TRBJ2-3, is GAGVSQSPSNKVTEKGKDVELRCDPISGHTALYWYRQSLGQGLEFLIYFQGNSAPDKSGLPSDRFSAERTGGSVSTLTIQRTQQEDSAVYLCATPRGALSTDTQYFGPGTRLTVL.

The CDR3 sequence is CASSFESTIYYGYTF. The DNA for the CDR3 is TGTGCCAGCAGCTTCGAATCTACCATCTACTATGGCTACACCTTC. J is TRBJ1-2 and V is TRBV7-9; D call uncertain. With 3 bases removed from V and 3 bases from J, the gap between germline ends came to 14 bases. CDR3 length equals 15 residues. Germline CDR1 SEHNR, CDR2 FQNEAQ (reference sequence). Filled out from reference TRBV7-9 and TRBJ1-2, the complete variable domain reads DTGVSQNPRHKITKRGQNVTFRCDPISEHNRLYWYRQTLGQGPEFLTYFQNEAQLEKSRLLSDRFSAERPKGSFSTLEIQRTEQGDSAMYLCASSFESTIYYGYTFGSGTRLTVV.

The rearrangement uses TRBV5-4 and TRBJ1-2; 8 nucleotides align to TRBD1. Germline V gene sequence: CDR1 SGHNT, CDR2 YYREEE (reference sequence). This CDR3 is built from 15 residues. J lost 6 bases, V lost 0 bases, and 7 bases had no gene match. CDR3 sequence (DNA): TGTGCCAGCAGCTTGGGACAGGGGTCCTTTGATGGCTACACCTTC. Translated, it gives CASSLGQGSFDGYTF.

The DNA for the CDR3 is TGTGCCAGCAGTGGCCCTAGCAATGAGCAGTTCTTC. Translated: CASSGPSNEQFF. The V gene is TRBV12-3 or TRBV12-4, the J gene TRBJ2-1, with unresolved D. The CDR3 is 12 amino acids. V lost 5 bases and J lost 6, with 8 bases in between.

The chain uses TRBV27 and TRBJ2-1; D may be TRBD1 (5 bases). Looked up from germline, CDR1 is MNHEY and CDR2 is SMNVEV (reference sequence). This CDR3 has 15 residues. The V and J ends lost 4 bases and 0 bases respectively, with 10 bases between them. CDR3 sequence: CASSWGSSSYNEQFF. CDR3 DNA sequence: TGTGCCAGCAGTTGGGGCAGCAGCTCCTACAATGAGCAGTTCTTC.

The chain combines TRBV4-1 with TRBJ1-1; D may be TRBD1 (6 bases). Trimming removed 1 base from V and 4 bases from J, with 13 bases in between. Looked up from germline, CDR1 is MGHRA and CDR2 is YSYEKL. The CDR3 runs 15 residues. The CDR3 nucleotides read TGCGCCAGCAGCCAAGGACAGGTTCTCTCCACTGAAGCTTTCTTT. It codes for CASSQGQVLSTEAFF.

The chain has TRBV7-9 and TRBJ2-7, with TRBD1 matching over 7 bases. This CDR3 region has 14 residues. With 5 bases clipped from V and 3 bases from J, the junction kept 7 bases outside the gene matches. The germline CDR1 and CDR2 sequences are SEHNR and FQNEAQ (reference sequence). The CDR3 nucleotides are TGTGCCAGCAGCCCGAAGGGGGCCCTCTACGAGCAGTACTTC. It encodes CASSPKGALYEQYF.

V and J are TRBV18 and TRBJ1-5, with 8 nucleotides matching TRBD1. With V trimmed by 6 bases and J by 11 bases, 9 bases remained unmatched. The CDR3 consists of 13 residues. Looked up from germline, CDR1 is KGHSH and CDR2 is LQKENI. The CDR3 reads CASSLDRGQAQHF. In DNA, the CDR3 is TGTGCCAGCTCGCTAGACAGGGGACAGGCCCAGCATTTT.

The chain uses TRBV7-2 and TRBJ1-6, with D possibly matching TRBD1 (5 bases). Germline V gene sequence: CDR1 SGHTA, CDR2 FQGNSA. The CDR3 spans 16 residues. Trimming shortened V by 1 base and J by 9 bases, and 16 bases separated the two germline ends. DNA of the CDR3: TGTGCCAGCAGCTTAGAGACAGCCCTCGGGGGTTCACCCCTCCACTTT. Translating gives CASSLETALGGSPLHF.

The chain has TRBV6-2 or TRBV6-3 and TRBJ1-5, with 9 bases that match TRBD1. After removal of 4 bases from V and 4 bases from J, the junction contained 8 bases not matched to a gene. The germline V gene encodes CDR1 MNHEY and CDR2 SVGEGT. This CDR3 comprises 16 residues. In DNA, the CDR3 is TGTGCCAGCAGTTCCGGGACAGGGTTTCGGAATCAGCCCCAGCATTTT. This translates into CASSSGTGFRNQPQHF.